The source of this TCR beta chain is a study of blood T cell repertoires in COVID-19 (dated by TCRdb to the early 2020s). With regard to the full study: Samples from collaborators originated in the United States, Italy and Spain and spanned both the acute and convalescent phases of COVID-19. The prospective study material was composed of cDNA or gDNA derived from T cells, B-cell-depleted T cells, or PBMCs. Deeply sampled blood TCRbeta repertoires from subjects exposed to, actively infected with, or recovered from COVID-19 were included in the dataset. The repertoires were released in a freely available public database meant as a resource for research on the immune response to SARS-CoV-2. The samples were drawn from two sources: the first 160 participants of the ongoing ImmuneRACE study, and 1,000 to 1,500 subjects contributed by 6 global collaborators. Sample metadata almost always included a de-identified subject ID, COVID-19 status, age in years and sex. HLA class I and class II types, where available, came from metadata supplied by the sample provider rather than from assay-based typing. Results and caveats for the whole study, not just this receptor: Clinical and demographic metadata were provided uncurated, with the amount varying by source and participant.

This clone was seen only a few times. Its antigen is currently not known. Nothing much larger sits one base from this clone, and base qualities are not available. The immunoSEQ Assay, a bias-controlled multiplex PCR, was used to amplify TCRbeta CDR3 regions from genomic DNA. As for the authors' bioinformatics: Within the assay, amplification of reference gene primers was used to estimate how many nucleated cells each sample contained. To quantify the absolute abundance of each unique TCRbeta CDR3 rearrangement, sequence reads were collapsed and filtered. Productive Simpson clonality was computed per sample as the square root of Simpson's diversity index over productive rearrangements. Drawn from immuneACCESS, this table holds only the in-frame rearrangements with V and J called that TCRdb kept. Clones are partly lost; checked studies trace under half to an unresolved V gene and leave the rest unexplained. V and J calls and clone size follow that table, whereas D and trimming were derived from the DNA. Recorded for this sample are 140,000 to 150,000 clones; 75% to 90% of them occurred a single time. About 4.5% of the sample is held by the ten biggest clonotypes.

Participants in the prospective study were enrolled through a virtual design, were aged roughly 18 to 100 years, and lived in about 25 United States geographic areas. In the prospective study, cohorts were assigned on the basis of participant-reported clinical history obtained from a screening survey and a study questionnaire. ImmuneRACE Cohort 3 recovered participants were defined by two consecutive negative NP/OP PCR tests, healthcare professional clearance, or symptom resolution. In the prospective study, whole blood, serum and a nasopharyngeal or oropharyngeal swab were collected from each participant by mobile phlebotomists. Over a roughly 2-month period, participants in the prospective study had the option of providing additional blood draws and questionnaires. Before DNA extraction, blood samples from the prospective study were shipped at room temperature or frozen. The germline ends are 13 bases apart after V is trimmed by 4 bases and J by 3 bases. According to the germline V gene (reference sequence), CDR1 reads LGHDT and CDR2 reads YNNKEL. From cysteine to phenylalanine, the CDR3 is 14 amino acids long. The only DNA kept is the CDR3, 42 bases in frame from the first base.

The chain is assembled from TRBV3-1 (or the pseudogene TRBV3-2) and TRBJ2-7; a tentative D call is TRBD1 (7 bases match). The clonotype was recovered from a man aged 45-65 years who had recovered from COVID-19. Material: PBMCs or T cells enriched from blood (not recorded which). The encoded CDR3 is CASSRNRGGYEQYF. Here is the DNA: TGTGCCAGCAGCCGGAACAGGGGAGGCTACGAGCAGTACTTC.